What follows describes a single TCR beta chain. The antigen remains undetermined. This sample stems from a study of cytomegalovirus exposure and HLA in healthy donors. Whole-study context: The Caucasian-associated ancestry cluster held over 80% of some 420 genotyped donors.

General study findings and limits: Previous analysis showed most TCR beta V segments were productive about 90% or about 30% of the time.

CDR1 is LNHDA, CDR2 SQIVND, per germline (reference sequence). The CDR3 sequence is 14 residues long. Trimming left V 3 bases short and J 0 bases short, with 7 bases between. With 60 Vbeta and 13 Jbeta primers, the PCR was carried out. TCRdb's copy holds only in-frame clones and misses some; the assay was immunoSEQ multiplex PCR. Of around 86,000 clones in the sample, 70% to 80% were seen once. The TCR comes from a middle-aged man in good health and CMV-seropositive. The genes are TRBV19 and TRBJ2-3; D gene uncertain. Sequences were obtained from PBMCs. The CDR3 is CASSMRFSTDTQYF. The CDR3 nucleotides are TGTGCCAGTAGTATGCGGTTTAGCACAGATACGCAGTATTTT. Using reference TRBV19 and TRBJ2-3 for the parts outside the CDR3, the full variable domain is DGGITQSPKYLFRKEGQNVTLSCEQNLNHDAMYWYRQDPGQGLRLIYYSQIVNDFQKGDIAEGYSVSREKKESFPLTVTSAQKNPTAFYLCASSMRFSTDTQYFGPGTRLTVL.